This entry is about one TCR beta chain. No antigen is known for it. Since the CDR3 does not end with the conserved phenylalanine or tryptophan, this likely comes from a read error. The V and J ends lost 5 bases and 3 bases, in that order; junction bases with no gene match: 8. Germline V CDR1 and CDR2: MNHEY, SMNVEV (reference sequence). The CDR3 consists of 15 residues. The sample belongs to a study of cytomegalovirus exposure and HLA in healthy donors. Study-level findings and limits: When the data were analyzed later, several of the most significant clusters appeared to be linked to common viral pathogens. Rare TCR sequences predominated, though certain public TCRs were found in many donors.

The PCR had 60 Vbeta and 13 Jbeta primers. TCRdb's copy holds only in-frame clones and misses some; the assay was immunoSEQ multiplex PCR. The sample lists about 140,000 clones, 75% to 90% occurring once. Sequenced sample: PBMCs. This chain connects TRBV27 to TRBJ1-1; TRBD1 agrees at 8 bases. The source of this sequence is a female donor in good health and CMV-seronegative. The CDR3 nucleotides read TGTGCCAGCAGTCAAATCGACAGGGGTGACACTGAAGCTTTCGTT. This sequence encodes CASSQIDRGDTEAFV.